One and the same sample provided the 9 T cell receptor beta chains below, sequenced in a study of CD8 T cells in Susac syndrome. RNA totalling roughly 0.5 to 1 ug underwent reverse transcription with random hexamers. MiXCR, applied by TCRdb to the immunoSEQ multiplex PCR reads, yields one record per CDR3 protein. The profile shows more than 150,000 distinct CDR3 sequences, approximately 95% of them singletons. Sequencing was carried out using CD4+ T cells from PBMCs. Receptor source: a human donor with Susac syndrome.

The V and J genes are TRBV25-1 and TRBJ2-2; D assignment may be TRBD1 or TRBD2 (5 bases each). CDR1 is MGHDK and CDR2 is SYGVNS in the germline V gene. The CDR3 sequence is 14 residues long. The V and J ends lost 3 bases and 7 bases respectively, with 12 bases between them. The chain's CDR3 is CASSDGVGDGELFF. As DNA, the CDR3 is TGTGCCAGCAGTGACGGGGTAGGGGACGGGGAGCTGTTTTTT.

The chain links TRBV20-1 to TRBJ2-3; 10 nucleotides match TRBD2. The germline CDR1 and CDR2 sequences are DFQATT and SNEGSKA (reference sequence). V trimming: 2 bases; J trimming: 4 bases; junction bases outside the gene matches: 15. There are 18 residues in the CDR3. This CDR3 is CSARPVVAGLAPADTQYF. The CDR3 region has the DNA TGCAGTGCTAGACCGGTGGTTGCGGGACTAGCGCCCGCAGATACGCAGTATTTT.

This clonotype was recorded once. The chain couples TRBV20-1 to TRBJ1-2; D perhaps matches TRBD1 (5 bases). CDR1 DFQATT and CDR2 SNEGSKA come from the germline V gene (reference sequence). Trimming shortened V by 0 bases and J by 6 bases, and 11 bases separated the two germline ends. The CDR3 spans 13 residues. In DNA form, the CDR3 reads TGCAGTGCTAGAGAACAACAGGTCCATGGCTACACCTTC. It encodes CSAREQQVHGYTF.

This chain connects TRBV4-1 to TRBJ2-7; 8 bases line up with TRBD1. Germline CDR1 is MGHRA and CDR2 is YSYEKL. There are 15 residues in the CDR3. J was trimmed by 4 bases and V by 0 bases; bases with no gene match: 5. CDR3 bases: TGCGCCAGCAGCCAAGATGGACAGGGACAATACGAGCAGTACTTC. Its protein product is CASSQDGQGQYEQYF.

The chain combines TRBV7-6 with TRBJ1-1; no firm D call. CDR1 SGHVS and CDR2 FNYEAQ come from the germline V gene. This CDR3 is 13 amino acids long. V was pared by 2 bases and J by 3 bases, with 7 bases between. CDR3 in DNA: TGTGCCAGCAGCTTACATGGGGACACTGAAGCTTTCTTT. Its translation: CASSLHGDTEAFF.

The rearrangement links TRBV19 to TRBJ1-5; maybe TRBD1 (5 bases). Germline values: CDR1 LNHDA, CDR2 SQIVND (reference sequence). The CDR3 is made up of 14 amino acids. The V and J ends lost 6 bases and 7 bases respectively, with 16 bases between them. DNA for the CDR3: TGTGCCAGTAGGGGACCGGACGGGAAACAGCCCCAGCATTTT. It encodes CASRGPDGKQPQHF.

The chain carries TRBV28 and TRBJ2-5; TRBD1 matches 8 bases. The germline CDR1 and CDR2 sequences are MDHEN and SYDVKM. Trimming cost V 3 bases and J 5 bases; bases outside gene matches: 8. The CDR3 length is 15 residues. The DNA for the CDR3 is TGTGCCAGCAGTTTCGGACAGGGCGGTCGGGAGACCCAGTACTTC. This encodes CASSFGQGGRETQYF.

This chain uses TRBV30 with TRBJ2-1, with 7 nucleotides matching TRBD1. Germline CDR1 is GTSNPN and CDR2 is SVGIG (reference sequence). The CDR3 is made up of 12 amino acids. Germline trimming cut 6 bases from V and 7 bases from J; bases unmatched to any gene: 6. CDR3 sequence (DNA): TGTGCCTGTACCGGGACAGCTAATGAGCAGTTCTTC. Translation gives CACTGTANEQFF.

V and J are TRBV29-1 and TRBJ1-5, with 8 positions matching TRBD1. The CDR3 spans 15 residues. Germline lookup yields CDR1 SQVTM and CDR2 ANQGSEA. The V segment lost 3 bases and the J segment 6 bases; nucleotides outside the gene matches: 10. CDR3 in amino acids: CSVDTGAGGTQPQHF. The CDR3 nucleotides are TGCAGCGTTGATACCGGGGCAGGGGGCACTCAGCCCCAGCATTTT.